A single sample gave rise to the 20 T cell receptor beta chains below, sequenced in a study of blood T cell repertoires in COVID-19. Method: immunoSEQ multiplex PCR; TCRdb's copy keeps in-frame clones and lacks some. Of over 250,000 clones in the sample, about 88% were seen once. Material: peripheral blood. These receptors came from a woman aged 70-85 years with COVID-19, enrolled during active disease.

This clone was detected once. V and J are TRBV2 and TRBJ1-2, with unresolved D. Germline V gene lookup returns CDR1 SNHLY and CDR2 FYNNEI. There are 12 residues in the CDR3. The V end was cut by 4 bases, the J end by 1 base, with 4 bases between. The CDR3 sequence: CASSAVNYGYTF. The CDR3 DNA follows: TGTGCCAGCAGTGCGGTTAACTATGGCTACACCTTC.

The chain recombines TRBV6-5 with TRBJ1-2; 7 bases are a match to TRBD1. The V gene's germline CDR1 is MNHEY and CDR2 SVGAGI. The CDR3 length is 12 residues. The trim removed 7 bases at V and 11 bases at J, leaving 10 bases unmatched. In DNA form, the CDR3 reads TGTGCCAGCACCAACGGGGCAGGGGGATACACCTTC. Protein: CASTNGAGGYTF.

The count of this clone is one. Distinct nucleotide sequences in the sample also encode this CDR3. CDR3 region: CAWSVRGYEQYF. CDR3 coding DNA: TGTGCCTGGAGTGTAAGGGGATACGAGCAGTACTTC. This chain links TRBV30 with TRBJ2-7; D possibly corresponds to TRBD1 (5 bases). V shed 0 bases and J shed 4 bases, with 7 bases lying between them. The CDR3 extends over 12 amino acids. The V gene's germline CDR1 is GTSNPN and CDR2 SVGIG (reference sequence).

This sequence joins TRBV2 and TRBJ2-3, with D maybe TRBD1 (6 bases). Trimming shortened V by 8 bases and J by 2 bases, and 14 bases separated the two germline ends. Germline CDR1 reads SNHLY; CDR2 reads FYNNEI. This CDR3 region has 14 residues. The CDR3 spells CASGGTGFTDTQYF. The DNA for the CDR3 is TGTGCCAGCGGCGGCACAGGGTTCACAGATACGCAGTATTTT.

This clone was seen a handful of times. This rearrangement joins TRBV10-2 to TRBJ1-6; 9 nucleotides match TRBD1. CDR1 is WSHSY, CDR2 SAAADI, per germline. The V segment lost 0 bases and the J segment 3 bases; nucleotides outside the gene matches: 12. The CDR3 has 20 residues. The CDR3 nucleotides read TGCGCCAGCAGTGAGTCTTGGGGACAGGGACTTCTTGACTATAATTCACCCCTCCACTTT. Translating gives CASSESWGQGLLDYNSPLHF.

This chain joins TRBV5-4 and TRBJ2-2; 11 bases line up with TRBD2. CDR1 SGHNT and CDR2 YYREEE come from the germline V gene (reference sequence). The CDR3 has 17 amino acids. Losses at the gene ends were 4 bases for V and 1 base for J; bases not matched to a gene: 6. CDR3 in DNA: TGTGCCAGCAGCCCATTAGCGGGGGGGCTGAACACCGGGGAGCTGTTTTTT. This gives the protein CASSPLAGGLNTGELFF.

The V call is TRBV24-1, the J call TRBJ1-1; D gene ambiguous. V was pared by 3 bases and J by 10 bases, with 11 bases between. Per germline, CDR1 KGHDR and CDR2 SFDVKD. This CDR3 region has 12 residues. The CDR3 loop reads CATSDGLFGAFF. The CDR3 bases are TGTGCCACCAGTGATGGGCTTTTTGGAGCTTTCTTT.

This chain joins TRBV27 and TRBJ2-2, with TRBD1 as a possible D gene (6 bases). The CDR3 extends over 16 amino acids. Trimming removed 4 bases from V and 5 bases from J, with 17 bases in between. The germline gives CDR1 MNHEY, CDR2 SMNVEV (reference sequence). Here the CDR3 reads CASSSSQGLGTGELFF. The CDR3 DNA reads TGTGCCAGCAGTTCCTCCCAGGGGTTAGGGACCGGGGAGCTGTTTTTT.

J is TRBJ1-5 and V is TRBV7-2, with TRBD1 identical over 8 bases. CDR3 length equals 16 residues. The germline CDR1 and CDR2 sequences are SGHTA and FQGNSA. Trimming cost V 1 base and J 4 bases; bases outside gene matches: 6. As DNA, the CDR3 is TGTGCCAGCAGCTTAGATATTGGGACAGGTAATCAGCCCCAGCATTTT. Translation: CASSLDIGTGNQPQHF.

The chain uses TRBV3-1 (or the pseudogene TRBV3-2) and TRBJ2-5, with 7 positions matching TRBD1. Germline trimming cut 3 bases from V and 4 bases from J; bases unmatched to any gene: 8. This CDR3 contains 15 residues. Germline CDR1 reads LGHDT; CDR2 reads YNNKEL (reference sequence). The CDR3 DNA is TGTGCCAGCAGCCACGGTCGACAGGGTGGAGAGACCCAGTACTTC. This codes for CASSHGRQGGETQYF.

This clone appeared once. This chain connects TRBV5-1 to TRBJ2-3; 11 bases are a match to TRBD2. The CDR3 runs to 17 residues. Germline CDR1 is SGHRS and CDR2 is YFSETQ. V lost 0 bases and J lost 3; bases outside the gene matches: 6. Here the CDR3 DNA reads TGCGCCAGCAGCTTGGAACTAGCGGGGGTCGGGACAGATACGCAGTATTTT. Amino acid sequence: CASSLELAGVGTDTQYF.

The CDR3 nucleotides read TGTGCCAGCAGCTTAAACCAGGATAGCAATCAGCCCCAGCATTTT. It codes for CASSLNQDSNQPQHF. The chain employs TRBV11-2 and TRBJ1-5; D is uncertain. Germline CDR1 SGHAT, CDR2 FQNNGV. Trimming removed 2 bases from V and 0 bases from J, with 8 bases in between. CDR3 length: 15 amino acids. The variable domain in full, with the rest retrieved from reference TRBV11-2 and TRBJ1-5, is EAGVAQSPRYKIIEKRQSVAFWCNPISGHATLYWYQQILGQGPKLLIQFQNNGVVDDSQLPKDRFSAERLKGVDSTLKIQPAKLEDSAVYLCASSLNQDSNQPQHFGDGTRLSIL.

This chain's CDR3 is CASRSTGGNEQFF. For the CDR3, the DNA is TGTGCCAGCAGATCCACAGGGGGCAACGAGCAGTTCTTC. The genes are TRBV28 and TRBJ2-1; 9 bases agree with TRBD1. The CDR3 covers 13 residues. CDR1 is MDHEN, CDR2 SYDVKM, per germline. Trimming removed 6 bases from V and 10 bases from J; junction bases left unmatched: 7.

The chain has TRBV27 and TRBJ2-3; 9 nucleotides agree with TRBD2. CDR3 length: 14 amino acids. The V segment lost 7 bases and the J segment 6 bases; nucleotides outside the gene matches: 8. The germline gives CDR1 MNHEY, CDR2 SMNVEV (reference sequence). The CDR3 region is CASTKAGGPDTQYF. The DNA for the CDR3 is TGTGCCAGCACCAAGGCGGGGGGGCCGGATACGCAGTATTTT.

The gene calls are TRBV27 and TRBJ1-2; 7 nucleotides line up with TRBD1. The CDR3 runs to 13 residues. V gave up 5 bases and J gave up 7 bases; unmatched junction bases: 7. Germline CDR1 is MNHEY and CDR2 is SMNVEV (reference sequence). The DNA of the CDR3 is TGTGCCAGCAGTATGACAGGGCTGGGTGGCTACACCTTC. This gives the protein CASSMTGLGGYTF.

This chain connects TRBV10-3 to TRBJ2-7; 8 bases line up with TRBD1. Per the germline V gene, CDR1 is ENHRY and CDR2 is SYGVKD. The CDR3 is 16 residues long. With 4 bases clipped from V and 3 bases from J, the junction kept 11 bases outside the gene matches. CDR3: CAISALRDRRNYEQYF. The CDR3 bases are TGTGCCATCAGTGCCCTCCGGGACAGGCGAAACTACGAGCAGTACTTC.

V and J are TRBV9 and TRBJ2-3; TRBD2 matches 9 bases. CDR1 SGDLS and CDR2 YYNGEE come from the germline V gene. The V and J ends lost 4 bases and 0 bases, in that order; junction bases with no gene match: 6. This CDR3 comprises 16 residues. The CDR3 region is CASSRAAGGSTDTQYF. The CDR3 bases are TGTGCCAGCAGCCGGGCCGCGGGGGGGAGCACAGATACGCAGTATTTT.

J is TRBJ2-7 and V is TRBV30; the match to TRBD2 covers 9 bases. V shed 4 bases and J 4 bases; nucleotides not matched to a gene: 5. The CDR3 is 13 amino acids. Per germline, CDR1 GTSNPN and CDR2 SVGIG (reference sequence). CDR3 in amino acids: CAWTGLADYEQYF. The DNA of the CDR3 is TGTGCCTGGACGGGACTAGCAGATTACGAGCAGTACTTC.

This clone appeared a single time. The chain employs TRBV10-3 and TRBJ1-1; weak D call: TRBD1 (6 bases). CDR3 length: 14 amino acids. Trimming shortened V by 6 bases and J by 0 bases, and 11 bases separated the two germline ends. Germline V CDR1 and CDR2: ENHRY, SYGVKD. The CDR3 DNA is TGTGCCATCAGCTTCGGACAGCTGAACACTGAAGCTTTCTTT. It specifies CAISFGQLNTEAFF.

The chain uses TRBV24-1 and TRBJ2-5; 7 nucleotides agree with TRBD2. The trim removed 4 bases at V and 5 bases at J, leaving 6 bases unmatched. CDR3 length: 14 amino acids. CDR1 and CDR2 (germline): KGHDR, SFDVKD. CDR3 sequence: CATSDGGLGETQYF. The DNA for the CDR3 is TGTGCCACCAGTGACGGGGGGTTGGGGGAGACCCAGTACTTC.